This T cell receptor beta chain was recorded in a study of blood T cell repertoires in COVID-19 (TCRdb year 2020). Study-wide context: Samples from collaborators originated in the United States, Italy and Spain and spanned both the acute and convalescent phases of COVID-19. The prospective study material was composed of cDNA or gDNA derived from T cells, B-cell-depleted T cells, or PBMCs. Subjects who had been exposed to COVID-19, were actively infected with it, or had recovered from it provided the deeply sampled blood TCRbeta repertoires that made up the dataset. The repertoires were released in a freely available public database intended as a resource for research on the immune response to SARS-CoV-2. Samples came from the ongoing ImmuneRACE study (first 160 participants) plus 1,254 subjects from 6 global collaborators. A de-identified subject ID, COVID-19 status, age in years and sex were almost always included in the sample metadata. Where available, HLA class I and class II types were taken from metadata supplied by the sample provider and were not determined by assay-based typing. Points the paper makes about the study in general: The quantity of clinical and demographic metadata differed by source and by participant and was supplied without curation.

TCRbeta CDR3 regions were amplified from genomic DNA by means of the immunoSEQ Assay, a bias-controlled multiplex PCR. Under the source paper's analysis protocol: Within the assay, amplification of reference gene primers was used to estimate how many nucleated cells each sample contained. Sequence reads were collapsed and filtered to measure the absolute abundance of every unique TCRbeta CDR3 rearrangement. For each sample, productive Simpson clonality was calculated by taking the square root of Simpson's diversity index across productive rearrangements. Held by TCRdb, this immuneACCESS table contains in-frame sequences only and omits some clones. Under half of the omission traces to an unresolved V gene where checked; the cause of the rest is unknown. V and J calls and clone size are those listed in that table; D and trimming were worked out from the DNA. For this sample the table gives some 160,000 clones, of which about 77% were detected only once. In total, the top ten clones hold 3.5% to 4.5% of the sample.

Worth noting for this clone: What antigen it recognizes has not been identified. Base qualities are not provided; no much larger clone lies one nucleotide away.

The collaborating institutions used their own protocols to collect whole blood in K2EDTA tubes. For TCRbeta analysis, collaborators shipped samples in one of three forms: frozen whole blood, isolated PBMCs, or DNA extracted from either of those sample types. The sample taken for sequencing was peripheral blood. The TCR sequence derives from a man aged 55-75 years with acute or convalescent COVID-19.

The DNA sequence is as follows: TGTGCCAGCAGTTTATTCCGACTCCCTTCGGACTACAATGAGCAGTTCTTC. Its product reads: CASSLFRLPSDYNEQFF. This sequence uses TRBV27 and TRBJ2-1; confidence is insufficient to name the D gene. From a lookup of the germline V gene (reference sequence), CDR1 and CDR2 are MNHEY and SMNVEV. V was cut back by 1 base and J by 3 bases, leaving a gap of 16 bases between them. The CDR3 sequence holds 17 residues, the cysteine and phenylalanine included. Left in the record is the CDR3 DNA by itself, 51 bases read in frame from the first base.